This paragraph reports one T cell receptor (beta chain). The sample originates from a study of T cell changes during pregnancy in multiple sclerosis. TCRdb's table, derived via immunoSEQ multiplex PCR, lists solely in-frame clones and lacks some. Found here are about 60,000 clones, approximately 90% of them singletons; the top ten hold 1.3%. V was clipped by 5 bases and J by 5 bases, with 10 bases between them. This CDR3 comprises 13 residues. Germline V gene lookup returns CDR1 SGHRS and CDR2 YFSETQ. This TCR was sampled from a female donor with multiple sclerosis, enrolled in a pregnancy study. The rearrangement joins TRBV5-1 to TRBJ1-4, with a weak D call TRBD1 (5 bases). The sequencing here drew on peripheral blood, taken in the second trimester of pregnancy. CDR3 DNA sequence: TGCGCCAGCAGTATTCAGGGCAATGAAAAACTGTTTTTT. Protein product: CASSIQGNEKLFF. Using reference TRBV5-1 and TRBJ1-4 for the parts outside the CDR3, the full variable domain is KAGVTQTPRYLIKTRGQQVTLSCSPISGHRSVSWYQQTPGQGLQFLFEYFSETQRNKGNFPGRFSGRQFSNSRSEMNVSTLELGDSALYLCASSIQGNEKLFFGSGTQLSVL.